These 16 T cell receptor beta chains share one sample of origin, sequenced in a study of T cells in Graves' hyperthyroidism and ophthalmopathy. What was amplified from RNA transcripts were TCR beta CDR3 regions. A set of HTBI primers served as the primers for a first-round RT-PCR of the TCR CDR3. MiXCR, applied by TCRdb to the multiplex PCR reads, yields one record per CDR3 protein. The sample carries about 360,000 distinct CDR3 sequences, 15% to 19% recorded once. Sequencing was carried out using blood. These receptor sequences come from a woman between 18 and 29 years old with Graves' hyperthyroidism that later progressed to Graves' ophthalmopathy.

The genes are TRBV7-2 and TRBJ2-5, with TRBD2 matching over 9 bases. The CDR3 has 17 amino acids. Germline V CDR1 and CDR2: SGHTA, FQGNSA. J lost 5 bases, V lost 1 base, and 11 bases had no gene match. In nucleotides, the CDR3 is TGTGCCAGCAGCTTAGGGTGGGCTAGCGGGATACGGGAGACCCAGTACTTC. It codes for CASSLGWASGIRETQYF.

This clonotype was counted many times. CDR3 sequence (DNA): TGCAGTGCTAGAGATTTACGACTAGGGCGGGAGGTTGAGCAGTACTTC. Its protein is CSARDLRLGREVEQYF. The chain recombines TRBV20-1 with TRBJ2-7; 8 nucleotides align to TRBD2. The germline V gene has CDR1 DFQATT and CDR2 SNEGSKA (reference sequence). CDR3 size: 16 residues. The V segment lost 0 bases and the J segment 7 bases; nucleotides outside the gene matches: 14.

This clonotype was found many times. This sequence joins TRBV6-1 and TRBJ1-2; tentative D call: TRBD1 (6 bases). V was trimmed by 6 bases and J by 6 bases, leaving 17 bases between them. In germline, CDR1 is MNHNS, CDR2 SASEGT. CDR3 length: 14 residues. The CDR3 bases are TGTGCCAGCAGCAGGGGTAGCGTAGGAGATGGCTACACCTTC. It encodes CASSRGSVGDGYTF.

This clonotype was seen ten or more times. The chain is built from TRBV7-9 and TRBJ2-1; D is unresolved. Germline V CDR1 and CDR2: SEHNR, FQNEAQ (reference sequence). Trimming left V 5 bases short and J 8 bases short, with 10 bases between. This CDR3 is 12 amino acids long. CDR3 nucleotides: TGTGCCAGCAGCAGCGTTCCCGATGAGCAGTTCTTC. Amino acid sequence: CASSSVPDEQFF.

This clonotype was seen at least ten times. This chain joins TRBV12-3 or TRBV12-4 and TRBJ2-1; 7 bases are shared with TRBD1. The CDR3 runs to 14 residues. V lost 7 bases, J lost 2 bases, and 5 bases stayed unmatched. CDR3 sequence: CASKLDRPYNEQFF. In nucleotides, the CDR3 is TGTGCCAGCAAACTGGACAGGCCCTACAATGAGCAGTTCTTC.

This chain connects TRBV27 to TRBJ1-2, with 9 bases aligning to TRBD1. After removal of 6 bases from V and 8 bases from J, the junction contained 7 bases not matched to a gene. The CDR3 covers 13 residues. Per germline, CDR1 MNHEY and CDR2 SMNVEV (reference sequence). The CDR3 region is CASRGDREGGYTF. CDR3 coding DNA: TGTGCCAGCAGGGGGGACAGGGAAGGAGGCTACACCTTC.

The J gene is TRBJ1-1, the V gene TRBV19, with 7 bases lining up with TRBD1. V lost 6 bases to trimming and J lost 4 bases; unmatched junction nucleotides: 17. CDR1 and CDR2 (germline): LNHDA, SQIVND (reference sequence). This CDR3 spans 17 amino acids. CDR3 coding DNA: TGTGCCAGTAGGGATAAAGGGACAGCTCTACTCGGCACTGAAGCTTTCTTT. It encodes CASRDKGTALLGTEAFF.

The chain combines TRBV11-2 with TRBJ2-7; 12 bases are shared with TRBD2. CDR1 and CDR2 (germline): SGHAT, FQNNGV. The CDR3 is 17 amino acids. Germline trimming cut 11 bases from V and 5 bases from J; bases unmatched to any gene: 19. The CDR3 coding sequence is TGTGCCTCATACGTCGGGGCTAGCGGGAGGGCCAGCCACGAGCAGTACTTC. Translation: CASYVGASGRASHEQYF.

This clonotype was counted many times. The CDR3 loop is CASRGLTGLTGEQYF. For the CDR3, the DNA is TGTGCCAGCAGGGGACTGACAGGGCTCACGGGCGAGCAGTACTTC. The chain carries TRBV2 and TRBJ2-7, with a tentative D call TRBD1 (7 bases). CDR1 and CDR2 (germline): SNHLY, FYNNEI. Trimming took 6 bases from V and 6 from J, leaving 21 bases between them. This CDR3 has 15 amino acids.

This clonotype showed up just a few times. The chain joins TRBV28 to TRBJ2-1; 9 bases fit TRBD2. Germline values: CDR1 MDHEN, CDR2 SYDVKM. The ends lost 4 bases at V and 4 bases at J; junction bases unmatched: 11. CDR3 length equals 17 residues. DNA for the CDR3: TGTGCCAGCAGTTCCCCGCTAGCGGGAAGAGGGTACAATGAGCAGTTCTTC. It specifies CASSSPLAGRGYNEQFF.

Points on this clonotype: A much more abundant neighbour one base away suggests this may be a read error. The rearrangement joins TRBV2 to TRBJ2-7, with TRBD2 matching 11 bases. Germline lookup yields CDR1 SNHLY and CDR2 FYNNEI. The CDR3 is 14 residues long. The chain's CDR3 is CASRGLADSYEQCF. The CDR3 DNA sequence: TGTGCCAGCAGGGGACTAGCGGACTCCTACGAGCAGTGCTTC.

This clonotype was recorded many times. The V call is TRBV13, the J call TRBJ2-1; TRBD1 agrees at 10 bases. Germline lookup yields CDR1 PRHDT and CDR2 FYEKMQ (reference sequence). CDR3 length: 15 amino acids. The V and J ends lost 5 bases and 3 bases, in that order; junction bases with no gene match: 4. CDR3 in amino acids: CASSPGTGDYNEQFF. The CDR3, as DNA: TGTGCCAGCAGCCCCGGGACAGGGGACTACAATGAGCAGTTCTTC.

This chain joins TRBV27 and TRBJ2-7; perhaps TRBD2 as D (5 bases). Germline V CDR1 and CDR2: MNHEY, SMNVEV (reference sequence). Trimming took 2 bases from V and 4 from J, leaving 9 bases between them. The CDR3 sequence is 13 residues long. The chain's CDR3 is CASSLKLEYEQYF. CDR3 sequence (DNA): TGTGCCAGCAGTTTAAAACTAGAATACGAGCAGTACTTC.

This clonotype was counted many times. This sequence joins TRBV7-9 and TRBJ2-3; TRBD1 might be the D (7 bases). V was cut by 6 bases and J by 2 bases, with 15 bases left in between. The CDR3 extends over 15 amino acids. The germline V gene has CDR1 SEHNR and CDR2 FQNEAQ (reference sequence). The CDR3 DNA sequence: TGTGCCAGCAGTGTACTCAGGGGGGACACAGATACGCAGTATTTT. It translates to CASSVLRGDTDTQYF.

CDR3 sequence (DNA): TGCAGTGCTAGAGAAAACCCAGGGGGTGGCACAGATACGCAGTATTTT. Its protein product is CSARENPGGGTDTQYF. This chain links TRBV20-1 with TRBJ2-3; 7 bases are shared with TRBD1. The CDR3 runs to 16 residues. Germline V gene lookup returns CDR1 DFQATT and CDR2 SNEGSKA (reference sequence). The junction had 7 bases not matched to a gene; V was cut back by 0 bases and J by 1 base.

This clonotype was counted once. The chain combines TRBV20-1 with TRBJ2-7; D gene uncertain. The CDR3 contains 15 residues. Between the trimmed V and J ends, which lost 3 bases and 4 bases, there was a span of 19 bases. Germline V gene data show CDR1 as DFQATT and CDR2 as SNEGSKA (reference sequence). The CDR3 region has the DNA TGCAGTGCTAGGGTCCCCGTTAGTCCGGCATACGAGCAGTACTTC. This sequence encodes CSARVPVSPAYEQYF.